This TCR beta chain is drawn from a study of graft-versus-host responses after intestinal transplantation. About the research overall: All of the recipients had induction that used anti-thymocyte globulin, then tacrolimus and steroids for about 3 years. Points from the study as a whole: Elevated graft-versus-host to host-versus-graft clonal ratios in allografts were recorded for patients with graft-donor T cell macrochimerism. The marrow of recipients harbored GvH clones, and ileum or blood showed some of them first.

Clones were sequenced by immunoSEQ multiplex PCR, and TCRdb holds only the in-frame ones, with some missing. The data contain some 100,000 clones, approximately 90% of them singletons. Comments on this clone: Its antigen is currently unknown.

This clonotype was sampled from a human donor who was the organ donor for an intestinal transplant. The sequences come from unstimulated CD8+ T cells sorted from spleen or lymph node cells, collected before transplant.

Here the CDR3 reads CASSSRDSYNSPLHF. The CDR3 nucleotides are TGTGCCAGCAGTTCCAGGGACAGCTATAATTCACCCCTCCACTTT. The gene calls are TRBV27 and TRBJ1-6; the match to TRBD1 covers 7 bases. This CDR3 contains 15 residues. Germline trimming cut 4 bases from V and 3 bases from J; bases unmatched to any gene: 3. Germline V gives CDR1 MNHEY, CDR2 SMNVEV (reference sequence).